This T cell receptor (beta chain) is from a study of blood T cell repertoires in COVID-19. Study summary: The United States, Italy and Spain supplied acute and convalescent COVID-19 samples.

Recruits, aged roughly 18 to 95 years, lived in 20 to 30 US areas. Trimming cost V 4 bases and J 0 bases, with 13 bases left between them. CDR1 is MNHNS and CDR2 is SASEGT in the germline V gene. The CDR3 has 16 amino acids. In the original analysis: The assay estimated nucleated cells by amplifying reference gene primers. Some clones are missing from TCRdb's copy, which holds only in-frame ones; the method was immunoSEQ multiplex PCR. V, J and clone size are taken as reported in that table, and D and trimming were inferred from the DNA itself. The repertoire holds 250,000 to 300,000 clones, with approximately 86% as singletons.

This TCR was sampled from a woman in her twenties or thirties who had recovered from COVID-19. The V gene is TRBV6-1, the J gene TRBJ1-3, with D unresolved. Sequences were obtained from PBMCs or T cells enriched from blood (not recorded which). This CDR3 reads CASSGHFFNSGNTIYF. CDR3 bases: TGTGCCAGCAGTGGACACTTCTTTAACTCTGGAAACACCATATATTTT.